These 16 T cell receptor beta chains were sequenced from one sample in a study of identical twins. TCRdb fed the 5' RACE reads into MiXCR, producing one record per CDR3 protein. The table lists 500,000 to 550,000 distinct CDR3 sequences, around 20% of them singletons. This sample was shared with a second study, whose subject was T cells expressing NK-cell markers.

Sequenced: CD4+ T cells sorted from blood. The source is a woman in her late teens or twenties in good health.

This rearrangement joins TRBV20-1 to TRBJ2-2; TRBD2 matches at 9 bases. The V and J ends lost 0 bases and 1 base, in that order; junction bases with no gene match: 3. The CDR3 consists of 16 residues. Germline V gene lookup returns CDR1 DFQATT and CDR2 SNEGSKA (reference sequence). CDR3 protein: CSARDATSGNTGELFF. CDR3 nucleotides: TGCAGTGCTAGAGACGCGACTAGCGGGAACACCGGGGAGCTGTTTTTT.

Details on this clonotype: Mismatch with germline at one junction end may stem from a read error. This chain joins TRBV4-3 and TRBJ2-7; TRBD1 matches 8 bases. CDR3 length: 14 residues. Germline-derived CDR1 and CDR2 are LGHNA and YSLEER. CDR3 in DNA: TGCGCCAGCTCCCGGGACAGGAATAAGGGGGAGCTGTACTTC. Amino acids: CASSRDRNKGELYF.

The chain uses TRBV5-5 and TRBJ2-2, with a tentative D call TRBD1 (6 bases). The CDR3 covers 15 residues. The V end was cut by 0 bases, the J end by 5 bases, with 11 bases between. The germline CDR1 and CDR2 sequences are SGHKS and YYEKEE (reference sequence). CDR3 coding DNA: TGTGCCAGCAGCTTGGTGCCAGGGGAGACCGGGGAGCTGTTTTTT. Encoded protein: CASSLVPGETGELFF.

The CDR3 sequence is CSAATQGVWSYEQYF. CDR3 sequence (DNA): TGCAGTGCGGCGACTCAGGGAGTCTGGTCCTACGAGCAGTACTTC. This chain joins TRBV20-1 and TRBJ2-7; D may be TRBD1 or TRBD2 (5 bases each). The V gene's germline CDR1 is DFQATT and CDR2 SNEGSKA (reference sequence). This CDR3 region has 15 residues. The V and J ends lost 6 bases and 1 base respectively, with 19 bases between them.

This clonotype was detected many times. This chain uses TRBV4-1 with TRBJ2-2; D unresolved. The germline gives CDR1 MGHRA, CDR2 YSYEKL. The CDR3 runs 16 residues. The V end lost 1 base, the J end lost 3 bases, and 12 bases lay between the germline ends. The CDR3 DNA is TGCGCCAGCAGCCAAGCCGTGAGTCGGGACACCGGGGAGCTGTTTTTT. Encoded protein: CASSQAVSRDTGELFF.

The V gene is TRBV20-1, the J gene TRBJ2-2; D not certain. The germline V and J ends were trimmed by 5 bases and 4 bases, with 8 bases remaining between them. Germline V gene sequence: CDR1 DFQATT, CDR2 SNEGSKA (reference sequence). The CDR3 loop spans 12 amino acids. CDR3 DNA sequence: TGCAGTGCTTTGGGTGGCACCGGGGAGCTGTTTTTT. It is translated as CSALGGTGELFF.

This clonotype was recorded many times. The genes are TRBV12-3 or TRBV12-4 and TRBJ2-7; D remains unclear. V was pared by 6 bases and J by 6 bases, with 9 bases between. This CDR3 has 11 residues. The CDR3 DNA follows: TGTGCCAGCAGCCTCGGGTCCGAGCAGTACTTC. It encodes CASSLGSEQYF.

This clonotype occurred a few times. The CDR3 DNA sequence: TGTGCCAGCAGCTTAGAACACCGGACCCCTAATGAAAAACTGTTTTTT. Amino acids: CASSLEHRTPNEKLFF. The chain uses TRBV7-9 and TRBJ1-4, with D hard to call. Germline values: CDR1 SEHNR, CDR2 FQNEAQ (reference sequence). V was trimmed by 1 base and J by 3 bases, leaving 12 bases between them. The CDR3 totals 16 residues.

In its sample, this clonotype was seen a few times. The CDR3 bases are TGTGCTAGTGAGGACTCCCGGGGAGCGAACACCGGGGAGCTGTTTTTT. The encoded protein is CASEDSRGANTGELFF. This chain joins TRBV12-5 and TRBJ2-2; the D gene is possibly TRBD2 (5 bases). Looked up from germline, CDR1 is LGHNT and CDR2 is FRNRAP. V dropped 7 bases and J dropped 0 bases, with 15 bases sitting between them. The CDR3 has 16 amino acids.

This clonotype was seen more than once but under ten times. The V and J genes are TRBV11-1 and TRBJ2-3; maybe TRBD2 (6 bases). V was clipped by 1 base and J by 6 bases, with 23 bases between them. The length of the CDR3 is 18 residues. From germline, CDR1 is SGHAT and CDR2 FQDESV (reference sequence). The CDR3 spells CASSLGDSSGLPRDTQYF. Written as DNA, the CDR3 is TGTGCCAGCAGCTTAGGGGATTCGAGCGGGCTTCCGAGGGATACGCAGTATTTT.

In its sample, this clonotype was seen a few times. The V gene is TRBV12-3 or TRBV12-4, the J gene TRBJ1-5, with D hard to call. The CDR3 totals 15 residues. Deletions cut 8 bases from V and 5 bases from J, with 19 bases between. CDR3 sequence: CASRSGDSSYQPQHF. The DNA of the CDR3 is TGTGCCAGCCGATCCGGCGATAGTTCCTATCAGCCCCAGCATTTT.

This clonotype was counted only a few times. V and J are TRBV3-1 and TRBJ2-1; 14 nucleotides agree with TRBD2. With V trimmed by 0 bases and J by 12 bases, 7 bases remained unmatched. Germline V lookup: CDR1 LGHDT, CDR2 YNNKEL (reference sequence). There are 16 residues in the CDR3. The CDR3 DNA is TGTGCCAGCAGCCAAGATCTGGGACTAGCGGGAGCTGTGCAGTTCTTC. Protein: CASSQDLGLAGAVQFF.

This sequence joins TRBV12-3 or TRBV12-4 and TRBJ2-3; weak D call: TRBD1 (6 bases). Trimming shortened V by 5 bases and J by 0 bases, and 12 bases separated the two germline ends. The CDR3 has 15 residues. The CDR3 sequence: CASSPRGWSTDTQYF. In DNA, the CDR3 is TGTGCCAGCAGTCCCAGGGGTTGGAGCACAGATACGCAGTATTTT.

This clonotype turned up a few times. The junction shows a germline mismatch at one end, possibly a read error. The chain joins TRBV20-1 to TRBJ2-7, with D possibly TRBD1 on 6 matching bases. Germline V lookup: CDR1 DFQATT, CDR2 SNEGSKA (reference sequence). The CDR3 loop spans 16 amino acids. Here the CDR3 DNA reads TGCAGTGCCCTCACTGGGGCCGGGACAACTACGTACGGGCAGTACTTC. Its protein is CSALTGAGTTTYGQYF.

This clonotype was seen only once. The genes are TRBV5-6 and TRBJ2-1, with TRBD2 identical over 9 bases. The V gene end was trimmed by 0 bases and the J gene end by 9 bases; junction bases not matched to a gene: 10. The CDR3 length is 16 residues. Germline V gene lookup returns CDR1 SGHDT and CDR2 YYEEEE. CDR3 in DNA: TGTGCCAGCAGCTTGGTATCGGCGGGGGGGCGTGGTGAGCAGTTCTTC. Translating it yields CASSLVSAGGRGEQFF. The variable domain in full, completed from reference TRBV5-6 and TRBJ2-1, reads DAGVTQSPTHLIKTRGQQVTLRCSPKSGHDTVSWYQQALGQGPQFIFQYYEEEERQRGNFPDRFSGHQFPNYSSELNVNALLLGDSALYLCASSLVSAGGRGEQFFGPGTRLTVL.

This clonotype was picked up a small number of times. The rearrangement uses TRBV7-9 and TRBJ1-1, with D possibly TRBD1 on 6 matching bases. This CDR3 contains 13 residues. The germline V and J ends were trimmed by 10 bases and 2 bases, with 14 bases remaining between them. In germline, CDR1 is SEHNR, CDR2 FQNEAQ (reference sequence). The DNA of the CDR3 is TGTGCCACCGATGGGGGCATCAACACTGAAGCTTTCTTT. It codes for CATDGGINTEAFF.